Listed below are T cell receptor beta chains from one sample, sequenced in a study of blood T cell repertoires in COVID-19. Profiling relied on immunoSEQ multiplex PCR, and the TCRdb table lists in-frame clones only, not all of them. The data show approximately 120,000 clones, approximately 89% seen once. Sequencing was done on a sample of peripheral blood. The origin of the receptors is a woman older than 75 with COVID-19, enrolled during active disease. Both conserved end residues are part of each CDR3. D genes are given only for firm matches. Expanded clones are given a class, and other clones once, few, many or no size at all.

clone_size j_call d_call v_call cdr3_aa cdr3_nt
- TRBJ1-6 - TRBV6-1 CASSEGGVGPPLHF TGTGCCAGCAGTGAAGGGGGGGTAGGGCCACCCCTCCACTTT
- TRBJ2-6 - TRBV5-1 CASSLEGFSGANVLTF TGCGCCAGCAGCTTGGAGGGGTTCTCTGGGGCCAACGTCCTGACTTTC
many TRBJ1-3 - TRBV6-6 CASSYSIAGMGNTIYF TGTGCCAGCAGTTACTCGATCGCAGGGATGGGAAACACCATATATTTT
- TRBJ2-1 TRBD2 TRBV19 CASTQTSGSDEQFF TGTGCCAGTACACAAACTAGCGGGAGCGATGAGCAGTTCTTC
- TRBJ2-5 - TRBV6-5 CASKVPGQETQYF TGTGCCAGCAAAGTTCCAGGCCAAGAGACCCAGTACTTC
- TRBJ2-4 - TRBV27 CASSLGLAFAKNIQYF TGTGCCAGCAGTTTAGGGCTAGCGTTTGCCAAAAACATTCAGTACTTC
- TRBJ2-2 TRBD1 TRBV6-6 CASSLLPTGLSGELFF TGTGCCAGCAGTTTGCTCCCGACAGGGTTGAGCGGGGAGCTGTTTTTT
- TRBJ1-1 - TRBV10-3 CAIRDEGGNTEAFF TGTGCCATCAGAGATGAGGGTGGGAACACTGAAGCTTTCTTT
- TRBJ1-5 - TRBV27 CASRGGGGLDRTQPQHF TGTGCCAGCAGGGGTGGCGGGGGGCTAGATAGGACTCAGCCCCAGCATTTT
once TRBJ1-4 - TRBV4-1 CASSQDGNWGRLFF TGCGCCAGCAGCCAAGACGGGAATTGGGGAAGACTGTTTTTT
- TRBJ1-1 TRBD1 TRBV25-1 CASKNRGQDTEAFF TGTGCCAGCAAGAACCGAGGACAGGACACTGAAGCTTTCTTT
- TRBJ1-5 TRBD1 TRBV5-1 CASSETTGKNQPQHF TGCGCCAGCAGCGAAACGACAGGGAAGAACCAGCCCCAGCATTTT
- TRBJ2-2 - TRBV9 CASSVALASGELFF TGTGCCAGCAGCGTTGCTTTAGCGTCCGGGGAGCTGTTTTTT
- TRBJ2-7 - TRBV21-1 CASSKNPPPGDLSGTLNEQYF TGTGCCAGCAGCAAAAACCCCCCCCCGGGGGACCTTAGCGGGACTCTCAACGAGCAGTACTTC
- TRBJ2-3 - TRBV9 CASSEGTLISTDTQYF TGTGCCAGCAGCGAAGGGACTCTCATTAGCACAGATACGCAGTATTTT
- TRBJ2-2 TRBD2 TRBV7-3 CASSLTVRGSPGGELFF TGTGCCAGCAGCTTAACGGTCCGCGGGAGTCCTGGCGGGGAGCTGTTTTTT
- TRBJ1-4 TRBD1 TRBV5-1 CASSLGQGQEKLFF TGCGCCAGCAGCCTAGGACAGGGGCAGGAAAAACTGTTTTTT
once TRBJ2-7 - TRBV4-3 CASSPAGRSYEQYF TGCGCCAGCAGCCCCGCGGGGAGATCCTACGAGCAGTACTTC
- TRBJ2-4 TRBD2 TRBV28 CASSPPLAGGLYF TGTGCCAGCAGTCCCCCCCTAGCGGGAGGACTATACTTC
- TRBJ2-2 - TRBV5-1 CASSLGRTGELFF TGCGCCAGCAGCTTGGGGAGAACCGGGGAGCTGTTTTTT
- TRBJ1-3 TRBD1 TRBV10-3 CAIRGQGANTIYF TGTGCCATCAGGGGACAGGGGGCGAACACCATATATTTT
- TRBJ1-5 - TRBV5-1 CASSLVSGVNQPQHF TGCGCCAGCAGCTTGGTTTCGGGGGTCAATCAGCCCCAGCATTTT
- TRBJ1-1 - TRBV7-9 CASSRTLAGVNTEAFF TGTGCCAGCAGCCGGACCTTAGCAGGGGTTAACACTGAAGCTTTCTTT
- TRBJ1-1 - TRBV28 CASSLVEPNTEAFF TGTGCCAGCAGTTTGGTAGAGCCTAACACTGAAGCTTTCTTT
once TRBJ2-1 - TRBV4-3 CASSQVGGSYNEQFF TGCGCCAGCAGCCAAGTGGGGGGATCCTACAATGAGCAGTTCTTC
- TRBJ1-2 TRBD1 TRBV3-1/TRBV3-2 CASSPRTGDSGGYTF TGTGCCAGCAGCCCCAGGACAGGGGACTCGGGTGGCTACACCTTC
- TRBJ1-1 - TRBV18 CASSPLGQGTKAFF TGTGCCAGCTCACCATTGGGTCAGGGGACAAAAGCTTTCTTT
- TRBJ2-1 TRBD2 TRBV25-1 CASSGFSSGSSEQFF TGTGCCAGCAGCGGGTTTAGTAGCGGGAGCAGTGAGCAGTTCTTC
- TRBJ2-4 - TRBV3-1/TRBV3-2 CASSQDVKGAIQYF TGTGCCAGCAGCCAAGATGTAAAGGGAGCCATTCAGTACTTC
- TRBJ2-5 TRBD1 TRBV7-9 CASSFGAGGLLETQYF TGTGCCAGCAGTTTTGGCGCAGGGGGCCTCTTAGAGACCCAGTACTTC
- TRBJ2-5 - TRBV28 CASRGRGVEETQYF TGTGCCAGCCGGGGCAGGGGGGTTGAAGAGACCCAGTACTTC
- TRBJ2-6 - TRBV28 CASSLSQSGAGANVLTF TGTGCCAGCAGTTTATCCCAATCAGGGGCCGGGGCCAACGTCCTGACTTTC
- TRBJ2-1 TRBD2 TRBV5-1 CASRLELAGFYEQFF TGCGCCAGCAGATTGGAACTAGCGGGATTCTATGAGCAGTTCTTC
once TRBJ2-7 TRBD2 TRBV5-1 CASSLSAASGSSYEQYF TGCGCCAGCAGCTTGTCCGCGGCTAGCGGGAGTTCCTACGAGCAGTACTTC
once TRBJ2-7 TRBD1 TRBV5-1 CASSSGTGGVGGNEQYF TGCGCCAGCAGCTCGGGGACAGGGGGAGTGGGTGGGAACGAGCAGTACTTC
- TRBJ1-6 TRBD1 TRBV28 CASSPSDRDSPLHF TGTGCCAGCAGTCCCTCGGACAGGGACTCACCCCTCCACTTT
- TRBJ1-5 - TRBV5-5 CASRMEGFSNQPQHF TGTGCCAGCAGAATGGAGGGTTTTTCAAATCAGCCCCAGCATTTT
- TRBJ1-1 - TRBV2 CASSGVTEAFF TGTGCCAGCAGTGGAGTAACTGAAGCTTTCTTT
- TRBJ2-7 TRBD2 TRBV6-6 CASTWDYSSYEQYF TGTGCCAGCACCTGGGACTACAGCTCCTACGAGCAGTACTTC
- TRBJ2-7 - TRBV28 CASSYTVYEQYF TGTGCCAGCAGTTATACAGTCTACGAGCAGTACTTC
- TRBJ2-7 - TRBV12-3/TRBV12-4 CASRLGGLHEQYF TGTGCCAGCAGACTGGGGGGATTACACGAGCAGTACTTC
- TRBJ1-1 TRBD1 TRBV7-9 CASSLLGQGAEAFF TGTGCCAGCAGCTTACTGGGACAGGGAGCTGAAGCTTTCTTT
- TRBJ1-2 - TRBV9 CASSVVDDSYGYTF TGTGCCAGCAGCGTAGTGGATGACAGCTATGGCTACACCTTC
once TRBJ2-1 TRBD2 TRBV29-1 CSVAKLAGGPREQFF TGCAGCGTAGCAAAACTAGCGGGAGGGCCGCGGGAGCAGTTCTTC
- TRBJ1-1 TRBD1 TRBV9 CASSEGTAMNTEAFF TGTGCCAGCAGCGAAGGGACAGCCATGAACACTGAAGCTTTCTTT
- TRBJ1-5 - TRBV3-1/TRBV3-2 CASSQGGASNQPQHF TGTGCCAGCAGCCAAGGCGGGGCCTCCAATCAGCCCCAGCATTTT
- TRBJ2-7 - TRBV20-1 CSASGNYEQYF TGCAGTGCTAGCGGGAACTACGAGCAGTACTTC
- TRBJ2-6 - TRBV28 CASTSGRSGANVLTF TGTGCCAGCACCTCAGGCCGCTCTGGGGCCAACGTCCTGACTTTC